This T cell receptor beta chain was captured in a study of T cells expressing NK-cell markers. As for the study in general: Source material for TCR beta repertoires consisted of sorted CD3+CD56+NKG2C+, CD3+CD56+NKG2C- and CD3+CD56-NKG2C+ T cells.

TCRdb processed the 5' RACE reads again and assigns one entry to each CDR3 protein, with no DNA. The sample totals about 160,000 distinct CDR3 sequences. Findings of the study overall: HCMV specificity was not established for the expanded NKG2C+ T cell clones.

A note on this clonotype: Its target is not known.

The sequence came from a woman between 18 and 75 years old in good health. Source material: blood T cells: a sorted CD56 or NKG2C T cell subset, CD4+ or CD8+ T cells, or bulk PBMC T cells (not recorded which).

This CDR3 is CASSPMPQGGGEQYF. The V gene is TRBV5-1, the J gene TRBJ2-7; TCRdb proposes TRBD2, but this gene call is untestable without DNA. The CDR3 runs 15 residues. Germline V gives CDR1 SGHRS, CDR2 YFSETQ.